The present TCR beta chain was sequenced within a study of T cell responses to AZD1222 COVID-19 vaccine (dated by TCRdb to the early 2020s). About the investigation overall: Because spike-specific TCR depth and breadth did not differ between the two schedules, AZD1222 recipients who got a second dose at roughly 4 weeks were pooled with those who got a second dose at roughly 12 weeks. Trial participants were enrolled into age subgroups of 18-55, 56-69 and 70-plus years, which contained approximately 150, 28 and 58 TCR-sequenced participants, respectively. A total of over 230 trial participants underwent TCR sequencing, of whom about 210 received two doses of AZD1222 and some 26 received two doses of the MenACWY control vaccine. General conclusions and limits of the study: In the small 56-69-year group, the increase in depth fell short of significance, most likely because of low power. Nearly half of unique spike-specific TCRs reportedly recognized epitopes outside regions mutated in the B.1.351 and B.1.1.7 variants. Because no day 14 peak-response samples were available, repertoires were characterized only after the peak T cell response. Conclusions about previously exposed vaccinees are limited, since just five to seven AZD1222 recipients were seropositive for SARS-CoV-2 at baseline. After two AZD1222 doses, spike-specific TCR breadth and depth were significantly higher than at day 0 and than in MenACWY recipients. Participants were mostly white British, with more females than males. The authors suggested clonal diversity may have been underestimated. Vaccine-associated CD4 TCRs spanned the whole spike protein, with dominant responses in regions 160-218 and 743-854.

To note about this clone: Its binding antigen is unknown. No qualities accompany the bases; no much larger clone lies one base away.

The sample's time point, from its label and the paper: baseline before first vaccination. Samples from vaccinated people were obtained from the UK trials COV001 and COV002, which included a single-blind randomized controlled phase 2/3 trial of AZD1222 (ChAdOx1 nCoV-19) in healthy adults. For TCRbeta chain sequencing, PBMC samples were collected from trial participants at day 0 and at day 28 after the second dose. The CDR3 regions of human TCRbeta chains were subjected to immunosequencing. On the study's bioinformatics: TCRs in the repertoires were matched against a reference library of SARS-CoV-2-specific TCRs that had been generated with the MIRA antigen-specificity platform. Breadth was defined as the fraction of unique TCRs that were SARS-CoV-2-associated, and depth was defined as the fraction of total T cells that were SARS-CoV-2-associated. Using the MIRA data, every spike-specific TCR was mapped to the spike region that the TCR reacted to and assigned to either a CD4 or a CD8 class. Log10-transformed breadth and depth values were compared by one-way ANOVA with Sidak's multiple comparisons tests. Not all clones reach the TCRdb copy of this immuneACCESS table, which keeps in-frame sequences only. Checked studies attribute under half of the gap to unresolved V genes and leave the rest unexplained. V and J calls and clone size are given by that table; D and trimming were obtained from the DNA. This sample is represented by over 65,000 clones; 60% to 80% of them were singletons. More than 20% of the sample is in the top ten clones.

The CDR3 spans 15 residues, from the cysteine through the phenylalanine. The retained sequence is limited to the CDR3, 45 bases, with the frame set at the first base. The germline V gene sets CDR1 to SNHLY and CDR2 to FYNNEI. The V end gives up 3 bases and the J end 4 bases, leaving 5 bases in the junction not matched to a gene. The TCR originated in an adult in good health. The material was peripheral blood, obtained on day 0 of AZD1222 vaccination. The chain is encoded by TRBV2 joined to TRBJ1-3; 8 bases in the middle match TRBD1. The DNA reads TGTGCCAGCAGTGATCAGGGGGCAAGGGGAAACACCATATATTTT. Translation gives CASSDQGARGNTIYF.